The 20 T cell receptor beta chains presented below share a single source sample, sequenced in a study of cytomegalovirus exposure and HLA in healthy donors. 13 Jbeta primers and 60 Vbeta primers were used for the PCR. Measured with immunoSEQ multiplex PCR; TCRdb has only the in-frame clones, and not every one. Of approximately 120,000 clones in the sample, under 80% were seen once. Sequencing was done on a sample of PBMCs. The receptors here all came from a man aged 35 to 55 in good health and CMV-seropositive.

The chain recombines TRBV6-5 with TRBJ2-1; possibly TRBD1 for D (5 bases). Trimming cost V 0 bases and J 9 bases, with 12 bases left between them. The CDR3 extends over 14 amino acids. Germline V gene data show CDR1 as MNHEY and CDR2 as SVGAGI. CDR3 nucleotide sequence: TGTGCCAGCAGTTACTCGGCAGGGATGCCTGAGCAGTTCTTC. Translation gives CASSYSAGMPEQFF.

V is TRBV11-2 and J is TRBJ2-3, with D unclear. Germline V gene lookup returns CDR1 SGHAT and CDR2 FQNNGV. V gave up 7 bases and J gave up 0 bases, with 11 bases separating them. The CDR3 has 14 residues. CDR3 loop: CASTPLPSTDTQYF. The CDR3 DNA reads as TGTGCCAGCACCCCTCTACCTAGCACAGATACGCAGTATTTT. The whole variable domain, remainder taken from reference TRBV11-2 and TRBJ2-3, is EAGVAQSPRYKIIEKRQSVAFWCNPISGHATLYWYQQILGQGPKLLIQFQNNGVVDDSQLPKDRFSAERLKGVDSTLKIQPAKLEDSAVYLCASTPLPSTDTQYFGPGTRLTVL.

In its sample, this clone was seen a few times. CDR3 sequence reads: CASSDNPFGELFF. DNA for the CDR3: TGCGCCAGCAGTGATAATCCTTTCGGGGAGCTGTTTTTT. This chain links TRBV10-2 with TRBJ2-2; no clear D. Germline values: CDR1 WSHSY, CDR2 SAAADI. This CDR3 is built from 13 residues. With 3 bases removed from V and 7 bases from J, the gap between germline ends came to 9 bases.

The rearrangement joins TRBV2 to TRBJ2-1; 10 bases are a match to TRBD1. The length of the CDR3 is 15 residues. With 3 bases clipped from V and 7 bases from J, the junction kept 6 bases outside the gene matches. Germline CDR1 SNHLY, CDR2 FYNNEI. CDR3 residues: CASSDWTGGQNEQFF. The CDR3 coding sequence is TGTGCCAGCAGTGATTGGACAGGGGGACAGAATGAGCAGTTCTTC.

The chain combines TRBV10-3 with TRBJ1-2; D unresolved. V lost 6 bases and J lost 1, with 12 bases in between. The germline gives CDR1 ENHRY, CDR2 SYGVKD. The CDR3 loop spans 14 amino acids. The CDR3 is CAIRRDLINYGYTF. The CDR3 DNA reads TGTGCCATCAGACGAGACTTAATTAACTATGGCTACACCTTC.

The chain joins TRBV19 to TRBJ2-5; 7 nucleotides align to TRBD1. V trimming: 3 bases; J trimming: 2 bases; junction bases outside the gene matches: 9. The CDR3 has 16 amino acids. Germline assignment: CDR1 LNHDA and CDR2 SQIVND (reference sequence). The DNA for the CDR3 is TGTGCCAGTAGTATCGCGGGTCAGGGGGATCAAGAGACCCAGTACTTC. Amino acid sequence: CASSIAGQGDQETQYF.

V and J are TRBV2 and TRBJ2-5, with TRBD2 identical over 14 bases. The CDR3 is 16 residues long. V lost 6 bases and J lost 4; bases outside the gene matches: 7. Germline V CDR1 and CDR2: SNHLY, FYNNEI. CDR3 protein: CASSTGTSGRRETQYF. CDR3 nucleotides: TGTGCCAGCAGCACCGGGACTAGCGGGAGAAGAGAGACCCAGTACTTC.

CDR3 nucleotide sequence: TGTGCCAGCAGCTCAGGCGGGACAGGGGCGGAAAAACTGTTTTTT. The encoded protein is CASSSGGTGAEKLFF. The chain combines TRBV11-2 with TRBJ1-4; 10 bases align to TRBD1. CDR3 length equals 15 residues. The J segment lost 8 bases and the V segment lost 4 bases, leaving 7 bases of the junction unmatched. Germline V gives CDR1 SGHAT, CDR2 FQNNGV.

J is TRBJ1-6 and V is TRBV12-5; D is possibly TRBD1 (5 bases). Germline CDR1 is LGHNT and CDR2 is FRNRAP. V was trimmed by 1 base and J by 8 bases, leaving 6 bases between them. The CDR3 contains 13 residues. The DNA for the CDR3 is TGTGCTAGTGGTTTGGAACAGGATTCACCCCTCCACTTT. Translation: CASGLEQDSPLHF.

The J gene is TRBJ2-3, the V gene TRBV7-9; 7 positions agree with TRBD2. CDR3 length: 16 amino acids. Germline assignment: CDR1 SEHNR and CDR2 FQNEAQ (reference sequence). With V trimmed by 5 bases and J by 2 bases, 10 bases remained unmatched. Here the CDR3 reads CASSPSGGSITDTQYF. The CDR3 bases are TGTGCCAGCAGCCCGTCCGGCGGGAGCATCACAGATACGCAGTATTTT.

The V gene is TRBV29-1, the J gene TRBJ2-3, with D tentatively TRBD2 (5 bases). Germline lookup yields CDR1 SQVTM and CDR2 ANQGSEA. V lost 2 bases and J lost 9, with 12 bases in between. CDR3 length: 12 amino acids. The CDR3 region is CSVESPGSTQYF. The CDR3 DNA sequence: TGCAGCGTTGAATCCCCGGGGAGCACGCAGTATTTT.

The V gene is TRBV19, the J gene TRBJ1-5, with a weak D call TRBD1 (5 bases). Germline V gene sequence: CDR1 LNHDA, CDR2 SQIVND (reference sequence). CDR3 size: 18 residues. V lost 4 bases and J 0 bases, leaving 19 bases between the germline ends. The CDR3 DNA follows: TGTGCCAGTAGTAGAGATACACCAGACAGTAATAGCAATCAGCCCCAGCATTTT. Its protein product is CASSRDTPDSNSNQPQHF.

J is TRBJ2-7 and V is TRBV5-1; a possible D gene is TRBD2 (5 bases). The CDR3 extends over 14 amino acids. V was clipped by 6 bases and J by 0 bases, with 13 bases between them. Germline V lookup: CDR1 SGHRS, CDR2 YFSETQ. CDR3 region: CASNRAESSYEQYF. In DNA form, the CDR3 reads TGCGCCAGCAACCGAGCGGAGAGCTCCTACGAGCAGTACTTC. Based on the CDR3 plus reference TRBV5-1 and TRBJ2-7, the full variable domain is KAGVTQTPRYLIKTRGQQVTLSCSPISGHRSVSWYQQTPGQGLQFLFEYFSETQRNKGNFPGRFSGRQFSNSRSEMNVSTLELGDSALYLCASNRAESSYEQYFGPGTRLTVT.

V usage is TRBV19 and J usage is TRBJ2-3, with 8 bases lining up with TRBD1. V was pared by 1 base and J by 4 bases, with 7 bases of the junction left unmatched. CDR3 length: 16 residues. The germline gives CDR1 LNHDA, CDR2 SQIVND (reference sequence). The CDR3 DNA reads TGTGCCAGTAGTATAGCCAGGGGGCTAGCGTCAGATACGCAGTATTTT. Amino acids: CASSIARGLASDTQYF.

This sequence joins TRBV28 and TRBJ1-5; D possibly corresponds to TRBD1 (5 bases). CDR3 size: 14 residues. Germline CDR1 and CDR2: MDHEN and SYDVKM. Between the trimmed V and J ends, which lost 1 base and 8 bases, there was a span of 12 bases. CDR3 in DNA: TGTGCCAGCAGTTTATCCTCACAGGCGAAGCCCCAGCATTTT. Amino acids: CASSLSSQAKPQHF.

The chain links TRBV6-1 to TRBJ1-2; tentative D call: TRBD1 (5 bases). The germline CDR1 and CDR2 sequences are MNHNS and SASEGT. V was shortened by 8 bases and J by 8 bases, with 12 bases between the two germline ends. This CDR3 contains 11 residues. The CDR3 DNA reads as TGTGCCAGCTCCAGGGTGGACGGCTACACCTTC. This translates into CASSRVDGYTF.

This chain links TRBV9 with TRBJ1-2, with 7 bases that match TRBD1. The V gene's germline CDR1 is SGDLS and CDR2 YYNGEE. This CDR3 comprises 15 residues. Trimming at V came to 4 bases and at J to 6 bases, leaving 12 bases not matched to a gene. The CDR3 is CASSSRGQTLNGYTF. CDR3 DNA: TGTGCCAGCAGCTCCCGGGGACAGACTCTTAATGGCTACACCTTC.

V usage is TRBV14 and J usage is TRBJ2-5; 7 bases are a match to TRBD2. The CDR3 has 16 residues. Per germline, CDR1 SGHDN and CDR2 FVKESK. With V trimmed by 4 bases and J by 7 bases, 15 bases remained unmatched. DNA for the CDR3: TGTGCCAGCAGCCGTGGCCCAGCGGGGCAATGGGGGACCCAGTACTTC. Translating gives CASSRGPAGQWGTQYF.

This chain connects TRBV11-2 to TRBJ2-7; weak D call: TRBD1 (6 bases). Trimming cost V 5 bases and J 8 bases, with 13 bases left between them. CDR1 and CDR2 from the germline V gene are SGHAT and FQNNGV. The CDR3 consists of 12 residues. CDR3 in DNA: TGTGCCAGCAGCGCACCAGGGGCTCAGCAGTACTTC. Its protein product is CASSAPGAQQYF.

Only one count was recorded for this clone. The rearrangement joins TRBV7-9 to TRBJ1-1; TRBD1 matches 8 bases. This CDR3 is 15 amino acids long. Per the germline V gene, CDR1 is SEHNR and CDR2 is FQNEAQ (reference sequence). Trimming at V came to 3 bases and at J to 3 bases, leaving 6 bases not matched to a gene. The CDR3 sequence is CASSFLGQVYTEAFF. The CDR3 bases are TGTGCCAGCAGCTTCCTGGGACAGGTATACACTGAAGCTTTCTTT.